One and the same sample provided the 15 T cell receptor beta chains below, sequenced in a study of CD8 T cells in ankylosing spondylitis. TCRdb re-derived calls from the 5' RACE reads in MiXCR, one entry per CDR3 protein. The sample lists around 130,000 distinct CDR3 sequences, approximately 13% seen once, with 2.5% to 3% in the top ten. Sequencing input: blood, either unsorted or a sorted T cell fraction (not recorded which). The receptors originated from a female donor with ankylosing spondylitis or in good health (not recorded which).

This rearrangement joins TRBV20-1 to TRBJ2-7; D is possibly TRBD1 (6 bases). The CDR3 runs to 14 residues. CDR1 DFQATT and CDR2 SNEGSKA come from the germline V gene (reference sequence). V shed 5 bases and J shed 3 bases, with 17 bases lying between them. The CDR3 bases are TGCAGTGCTGAGACAGGATCGCGCTTCTACGAGCAGTACTTC. This gives the protein CSAETGSRFYEQYF.

The chain links TRBV2 to TRBJ2-1, with D perhaps TRBD2 (5 bases). Trimming cost V 6 bases and J 6 bases, with 9 bases left between them. Germline lookup yields CDR1 SNHLY and CDR2 FYNNEI. The CDR3 has 12 amino acids. Here the CDR3 reads CASRTDSNEQFF. CDR3 DNA sequence: TGTGCCAGCAGGACGGACTCCAATGAGCAGTTCTTC. The variable domain in full, completed from reference TRBV2 and TRBJ2-1, reads EPEVTQTPSHQVTQMGQEVILRCVPISNHLYFYWYRQILGQKVEFLVSFYNNEISEKSEIFDDQFSVERPDGSNFTLKIRSTKLEDSAMYFCASRTDSNEQFFGPGTRLTVL.

This clonotype was seen many times. This chain links TRBV2 with TRBJ2-7, with 9 bases fitting TRBD1. Germline CDR1 and CDR2: SNHLY and FYNNEI. The V gene end was trimmed by 4 bases and the J gene end by 4 bases; junction bases not matched to a gene: 2. The length of the CDR3 is 13 residues. CDR3 protein: CASSGTGDYEQYF. The CDR3 DNA sequence: TGTGCCAGCAGTGGGACAGGGGATTACGAGCAGTACTTC.

The chain has TRBV29-1 and TRBJ2-6; 8 bases line up with TRBD1. V dropped 7 bases and J dropped 4; count of bases not matched to a gene: 6. The CDR3 runs 14 residues. Germline CDR1 SQVTM, CDR2 ANQGSEA. The CDR3 is CSAQGAGGANVLTF. The CDR3 nucleotides are TGCAGCGCCCAGGGGGCGGGAGGGGCCAACGTCCTGACTTTC.

In its sample, this clonotype was seen many times. V usage is TRBV29-1 and J usage is TRBJ2-1, with 14 positions matching TRBD2. Germline-derived CDR1 and CDR2 are SQVTM and ANQGSEA. This CDR3 is 16 amino acids long. After removal of 6 bases from V and 9 bases from J, the junction contained 13 bases not matched to a gene. CDR3 region: CSVIDGLAGGRGEQFF. The CDR3 coding sequence is TGCAGCGTAATAGATGGACTAGCGGGGGGTAGGGGTGAGCAGTTCTTC.

This clonotype was found many times. The chain links TRBV10-3 to TRBJ2-3; D unresolved. Trimming pared 6 bases from V and 1 base from J, leaving 11 bases between. In germline, CDR1 is ENHRY, CDR2 SYGVKD. This CDR3 contains 14 residues. The CDR3 sequence is CAIRFPEGTDTQYF. Here the CDR3 DNA reads TGTGCCATCAGATTCCCCGAGGGCACAGATACGCAGTATTTT.

In this sample, this clonotype turned up a few times. This rearrangement joins TRBV5-1 to TRBJ2-3, with 8 bases identical to TRBD1. V trimming: 4 bases; J trimming: 0 bases; junction bases outside the gene matches: 7. The CDR3 length is 16 residues. Germline lookup yields CDR1 SGHRS and CDR2 YFSETQ. For the CDR3, the DNA is TGCGCCAGCAGCGTTGGGACAGGTCCTAGCACAGATACGCAGTATTTT. Amino acids: CASSVGTGPSTDTQYF.

The rearrangement links TRBV11-2 to TRBJ2-5; D is unresolved. The V gene's germline CDR1 is SGHAT and CDR2 FQNNGV. V lost 4 bases and J lost 6, with 6 bases in between. This CDR3 has 11 residues. The CDR3 spells CASSSPQTQYF. As DNA, the CDR3 is TGTGCCAGCAGCTCCCCCCAGACCCAGTACTTC.

This clonotype was counted ten times or more. V usage is TRBV2 and J usage is TRBJ2-7; the D gene is possibly TRBD2 (5 bases). Trimming removed 11 bases from V and 0 bases from J, with 14 bases in between. CDR3 length: 13 amino acids. Germline V gene lookup returns CDR1 SNHLY and CDR2 FYNNEI. CDR3 sequence: CAVPGSDSYEQYF. The CDR3 DNA is TGTGCCGTGCCCGGTAGCGACTCCTACGAGCAGTACTTC.

As to this clonotype: A much larger clone differs by one base, so this may be a read error. The gene calls are TRBV20-1 and TRBJ2-7; 11 nucleotides match TRBD2. Germline CDR1 DFQATT, CDR2 SNEGSKA (reference sequence). The CDR3 runs to 16 residues. V lost 4 bases and J lost 5; bases outside the gene matches: 13. Here the CDR3 DNA reads TGCAGTGCTAAACTAGCGGGAGCCTACGGAGCGGACGAGCAGTACTTC. As protein: CSAKLAGAYGADEQYF.

The genes are TRBV12-3 or TRBV12-4 and TRBJ2-3; 10 nucleotides match TRBD1. J was trimmed by 5 bases and V by 10 bases; bases with no gene match: 9. The CDR3 extends over 14 amino acids. The CDR3, as DNA: TGTGCCACCATCCCGGGACAGGGGTTAGATACGCAGTATTTT. Amino acid sequence: CATIPGQGLDTQYF.

The V call is TRBV11-1, the J call TRBJ2-3; D is undetermined. CDR1 SGHAT and CDR2 FQDESV come from the germline V gene (reference sequence). This CDR3 contains 18 residues. The ends were cut back, 4 bases at V and 5 bases at J, with 25 bases in the middle. CDR3 nucleotides: TGTGCCAGCAGCTCCCTTTTCATGATGGTCGCCTTTGGAGATACGCAGTATTTT. Its translation is CASSSLFMMVAFGDTQYF.

A few counts support this clonotype. The chain is built from TRBV5-1 and TRBJ1-1; no clear D gene. Germline V lookup: CDR1 SGHRS, CDR2 YFSETQ. V shed 0 bases and J shed 1 base, with 7 bases lying between them. The CDR3 spans 14 residues. CDR3 loop: CASSLEVGNTEAFF. The CDR3 DNA reads TGCGCCAGCAGCTTGGAGGTAGGGAACACTGAAGCTTTCTTT.

This clonotype occurred many times. The V and J genes are TRBV29-1 and TRBJ1-1; D possibly corresponds to TRBD1 (6 bases). CDR3 size: 16 residues. CDR1 and CDR2 (germline): SQVTM, ANQGSEA. Trimming took 6 bases from V and 0 from J, leaving 20 bases between them. Here the CDR3 reads CSVYDRLNTMNTEAFF. CDR3 nucleotide sequence: TGCAGCGTCTATGACAGGCTCAACACGATGAACACTGAAGCTTTCTTT.

This clonotype was recorded a few times. The V call is TRBV12-3 or TRBV12-4, the J call TRBJ2-7; 7 nucleotides align to TRBD1. The CDR3 contains 13 residues. V was clipped by 3 bases and J by 2 bases; unmatched bases: 1. For the CDR3, the DNA is TGTGCCAGCAGTTTGGGACAGCCCTACGAGCAGTACTTC. The encoded protein is CASSLGQPYEQYF.